A single sample is the source of the 17 T cell receptor beta chains below, sequenced in a study of shared clonotypes between healthy human individuals. The method was immunoSEQ multiplex PCR; TCRdb's version includes in-frame clones alone and lacks a portion of them. This table has about 2.1 million clones, approximately 94% appearing once. The naive CD8 population came from CD45RO-negative cells selected for CCR7, without terminally differentiated effector memory CD45RA+ cells. The sequenced material came from naive CD8+ T cells from PBMCs. The receptors here all came from a man aged 18-30 years in good health. Some clones in this sample may be carry-over from other donors' samples.

The gene calls are TRBV7-9 and TRBJ2-3, with 7 bases matching TRBD1. V shed 3 bases, J shed 3 bases, and the junction held 3 bases outside the gene matches. There are 14 residues in the CDR3. CDR1 is SEHNR and CDR2 is FQNEAQ in the germline V gene (reference sequence). CDR3: CASSFGTVTDTQYF. In DNA, the CDR3 is TGTGCCAGCAGCTTCGGGACAGTGACAGATACGCAGTATTTT.

This clone was seen once. The chain has TRBV4-1 and TRBJ2-3, with TRBD2 matching over 7 bases. The CDR3 has 20 residues. With V trimmed by 4 bases and J by 0 bases, 19 bases remained unmatched. Germline-derived CDR1 and CDR2 are MGHRA and YSYEKL. CDR3 DNA: TGCGCCAGCAGCCCCCGGACTAGTATAGGACCTGAAAGCAGCACAGATACGCAGTATTTT. Translation: CASSPRTSIGPESSTDTQYF.

This clone was recorded once. The chain couples TRBV15 to TRBJ1-1, with D perhaps TRBD1 (6 bases). CDR1 is LNHNV, CDR2 YYDKDF, per germline (reference sequence). The CDR3 length is 17 residues. Trimming shortened V by 1 base and J by 0 bases, and 15 bases separated the two germline ends. In DNA, the CDR3 is TGTGCCACCAGCAGAGTTCCGGGGGGCTACCTGAACACTGAAGCTTTCTTT. Amino acid sequence: CATSRVPGGYLNTEAFF.

The rearrangement links TRBV27 to TRBJ2-1; possible D gene TRBD1, 5 bases. Germline CDR1 and CDR2: MNHEY and SMNVEV (reference sequence). The germline V and J ends were trimmed by 3 bases and 6 bases, with 9 bases remaining between them. The CDR3 loop spans 13 amino acids. The CDR3 DNA reads TGTGCCAGCAGTTTGGACACCCTCAATGAGCAGTTCTTC. The encoded protein is CASSLDTLNEQFF.

The sample holds one count of this clone. This chain uses TRBV10-3 with TRBJ2-2, with TRBD2 matching over 7 bases. V lost 3 bases to trimming and J lost 7 bases; unmatched junction nucleotides: 5. CDR1 is ENHRY, CDR2 SYGVKD, per germline. This CDR3 region has 14 residues. This chain's CDR3 is CAISDGTNRGELFF. The CDR3 bases are TGTGCCATCAGTGACGGGACTAACCGCGGGGAGCTGTTTTTT.

CDR3 in DNA: TGCAGCGTTGAATCGTATCCGACAGGGGAGGACTATGGCTACACCTTC. This gives the protein CSVESYPTGEDYGYTF. The chain carries TRBV29-1 and TRBJ1-2, with 8 bases fitting TRBD1. CDR1 SQVTM and CDR2 ANQGSEA come from the germline V gene. The V gene end was trimmed by 2 bases and the J gene end by 3 bases; junction bases not matched to a gene: 11. This CDR3 spans 16 amino acids. The variable domain in full, with the rest retrieved from reference TRBV29-1 and TRBJ1-2, is SAVISQKPSRDICQRGTSLTIQCQVDSQVTMMFWYRQQPGQSLTLIATANQGSEATYESGFVIDKFPISRPNLTFSTLTVSNMSPEDSSIYLCSVESYPTGEDYGYTFGSGTRLTVV.

The chain uses TRBV18 and TRBJ2-7, with TRBD2 identical over 11 bases. Trimming took 2 bases from V and 5 from J; bases not matched to a gene: 8. Per the germline V gene, CDR1 is KGHSH and CDR2 is LQKENI. The CDR3 loop spans 16 amino acids. The CDR3 reads CASSPSTSGSSHEQYF. The DNA for the CDR3 is TGTGCCAGCTCACCAAGCACTAGCGGGAGTTCCCACGAGCAGTACTTC.

This chain links TRBV9 with TRBJ2-7; TRBD1 matches at 7 bases. The V gene's germline CDR1 is SGDLS and CDR2 YYNGEE. CDR3 size: 15 residues. V lost 4 bases to trimming and J lost 0 bases; unmatched junction nucleotides: 7. Here the CDR3 DNA reads TGTGCCAGCAGCCAGACAGGGTCCCCCTCCTACGAGCAGTACTTC. Translated: CASSQTGSPSYEQYF.

This sequence joins TRBV4-2 and TRBJ2-7, with D possibly called TRBD1 or TRBD2 (5 bases each). This CDR3 comprises 15 residues. The V gene lost 3 bases and the J gene lost 3 bases, with 15 bases spanning the gap. CDR1 and CDR2 from the germline V gene are LGHNA and YNFKEQ. CDR3 amino acids: CASSQEPGPNYEQYF. In DNA form, the CDR3 reads TGTGCCAGCAGCCAGGAACCGGGACCAAACTACGAGCAGTACTTC.

A note on this clone: This same CDR3 is encoded by further DNA sequences in the sample. V usage is TRBV27 and J usage is TRBJ2-7; 7 nucleotides agree with TRBD1. CDR1 and CDR2 from the germline V gene are MNHEY and SMNVEV (reference sequence). CDR3 size: 14 residues. The V gene end was trimmed by 4 bases and the J gene end by 2 bases; junction bases not matched to a gene: 5. CDR3 protein: CASSSRTGTYEQYF. In nucleotides, the CDR3 is TGTGCCAGCAGTTCCCGGACAGGCACCTACGAGCAGTACTTC.

This chain uses TRBV28 with TRBJ1-1; 12 nucleotides match TRBD1. V lost 3 bases and J lost 3; bases outside the gene matches: 11. This CDR3 region has 18 residues. Germline V lookup: CDR1 MDHEN, CDR2 SYDVKM. CDR3 residues: CASSFLTGTGGGDTEAFF. The CDR3 DNA sequence: TGTGCCAGCAGTTTTCTAACCGGGACAGGGGGCGGGGACACTGAAGCTTTCTTT.

This chain links TRBV9 with TRBJ2-3; 10 nucleotides match TRBD2. V trimming: 4 bases; J trimming: 0 bases; junction bases outside the gene matches: 8. Germline loops: CDR1 SGDLS, CDR2 YYNGEE. The CDR3 runs to 17 residues. Written as DNA, the CDR3 is TGTGCCAGCAGCCCGAGGGTGACTAGCGGGAGCACAGATACGCAGTATTTT. Its translation: CASSPRVTSGSTDTQYF.

This chain uses TRBV28 with TRBJ2-5; 7 positions match TRBD1. Per the germline V gene, CDR1 is MDHEN and CDR2 is SYDVKM. The V segment lost 5 bases and the J segment 2 bases; nucleotides outside the gene matches: 2. The CDR3 has 13 residues. The CDR3 reads CASSGDRQETQYF. The CDR3 DNA sequence: TGTGCCAGCAGTGGGGACAGACAAGAGACCCAGTACTTC.

This chain uses TRBV13 with TRBJ2-7, with D possibly matching TRBD2 (6 bases). CDR1 and CDR2 (germline): PRHDT, FYEKMQ (reference sequence). The CDR3 spans 20 residues. The V end lost 2 bases, the J end lost 3 bases, and 29 bases lay between the germline ends. The CDR3 loop is CASSLLGAGLDSARDYEQYF. Here the CDR3 DNA reads TGTGCCAGCAGCTTACTGGGAGCGGGTTTAGATAGTGCCCGAGACTACGAGCAGTACTTC.

This sequence joins TRBV2 and TRBJ2-1; D gene ambiguous. Trimming shortened V by 2 bases and J by 8 bases, and 7 bases separated the two germline ends. This CDR3 is built from 12 residues. CDR1 SNHLY and CDR2 FYNNEI come from the germline V gene. As DNA, the CDR3 is TGTGCCAGCAGTGAATATAAGGATGAGCAGTTCTTC. It translates to CASSEYKDEQFF.

This clone has just one count. The V call is TRBV7-9, the J call TRBJ2-5; 8 nucleotides match TRBD2. The length of the CDR3 is 16 residues. CDR1 SEHNR and CDR2 FQNEAQ come from the germline V gene (reference sequence). After removal of 4 bases from V and 2 bases from J, the junction contained 9 bases not matched to a gene. The CDR3 loop reads CASSSRLAFIQETQYF. The DNA of the CDR3 is TGTGCCAGCAGCTCCAGACTAGCGTTTATTCAAGAGACCCAGTACTTC.

The count of this clone is one. V and J are TRBV27 and TRBJ1-2; no clear D gene. The germline V and J ends were trimmed by 5 bases and 8 bases, with 18 bases remaining between them. This CDR3 has 14 residues. Germline-derived CDR1 and CDR2 are MNHEY and SMNVEV (reference sequence). The CDR3 sequence: CASSPVGIERGYTF. CDR3 DNA: TGTGCCAGCAGTCCGGTTGGGATCGAAAGGGGCTACACCTTC.